The rows below give T cell receptor beta chains drawn from one sample of a study of spatial heterogeneity in lung cancer. TCRdb passed the 5' RACE reads through MiXCR, listing each CDR3 protein once. The repertoire holds more than 85,000 distinct CDR3 sequences, with about 9.4% as singletons. Sequenced material: PBMCs, taken at surgery. These receptors were obtained from a male donor with early-stage non-small cell lung cancer. Both conserved end residues are trimmed from each CDR3.

v_gene	j_gene	CDR3aa
TRBV5-1	TRBJ1-5	ASSLGTGVQPQH
TRBV28	TRBJ2-1	ASSEPRGRKNEQF
TRBV10-3	TRBJ1-3	AIRQGGGNTIY
TRBV4-2	TRBJ2-7	ASSTQQSYEQY
TRBV21-1	TRBJ1-4	ASSNKVAAGREKLF
TRBV6-6	TRBJ1-5	ASSYSGHNNQPQH
TRBV20-1	TRBJ1-1	SAKANLNTEAF
TRBV30	TRBJ2-1	AWQTGSDNEQF
TRBV6-2/TRBV6-3	TRBJ1-2	ASTPAGLPGAYGYT
TRBV5-1	TRBJ1-3	ASSLGQSASGNTIY
TRBV4-1	TRBJ2-7	ASSQDDGLEQY
TRBV11-3	TRBJ2-1	AIPGSGPYNEQF
TRBV7-9	TRBJ2-1	ASSFDRGERF
TRBV19	TRBJ1-5	ASRLIDRGAQPQH
TRBV2	TRBJ2-1	AISHRDPHNEQF
TRBV29-1	TRBJ1-1	SVVGGAGAEAF
TRBV5-6	TRBJ2-3	ASSFGSADTQY
TRBV6-1	TRBJ2-5	ASSESGGAGETQY
TRBV20-1	TRBJ2-1	SATGTQRLTEQF
TRBV2	TRBJ2-7	ASIRQGATYEQY
TRBV15	TRBJ2-3	ATSRDPQKTDTQY
TRBV7-9	TRBJ2-7	TSSQGAALEQY
TRBV20-1	TRBJ2-3	SARIPAGAGDTQY
TRBV3-1	TRBJ1-6	ASSQEGYTGFPLH
TRBV29-1	TRBJ1-1	SALPSGAPTEAF
TRBV6-1	TRBJ2-3	ASSLLDTQY
TRBV10-3	TRBJ2-3	ALGTSGSTDTQY
TRBV10-3	TRBJ2-2	AISERGANTGELF
TRBV5-1	TRBJ1-1	ASSFQGANTEAF
TRBV6-1	TRBJ2-3	ASKLTGGTDTQY